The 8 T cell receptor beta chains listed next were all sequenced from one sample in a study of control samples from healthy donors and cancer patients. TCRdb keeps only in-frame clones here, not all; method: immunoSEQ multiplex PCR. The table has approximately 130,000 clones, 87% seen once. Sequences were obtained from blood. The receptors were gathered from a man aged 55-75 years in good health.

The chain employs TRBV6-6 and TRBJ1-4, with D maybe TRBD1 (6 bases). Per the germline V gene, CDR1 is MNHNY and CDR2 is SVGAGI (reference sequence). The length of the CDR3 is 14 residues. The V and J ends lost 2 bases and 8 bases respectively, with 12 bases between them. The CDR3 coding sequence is TGTGCCAGCAGTTACGGGACACCCCGAGAAAAACTGTTTTTT. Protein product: CASSYGTPREKLFF.

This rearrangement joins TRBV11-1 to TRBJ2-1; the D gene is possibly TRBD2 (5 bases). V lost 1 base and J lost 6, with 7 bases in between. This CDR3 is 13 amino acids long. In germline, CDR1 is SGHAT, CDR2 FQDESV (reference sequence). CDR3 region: CASSLGETNEQFF. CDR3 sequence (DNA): TGTGCCAGCAGCTTAGGGGAGACCAATGAGCAGTTCTTC. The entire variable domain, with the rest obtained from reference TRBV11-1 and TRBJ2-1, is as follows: EAEVAQSPRYKITEKSQAVAFWCDPISGHATLYWYRQILGQGPELLVQFQDESVVDDSQLPKDRFSAERLKGVDSTLKIQPAELGDSAMYLCASSLGETNEQFFGPGTRLTVL.

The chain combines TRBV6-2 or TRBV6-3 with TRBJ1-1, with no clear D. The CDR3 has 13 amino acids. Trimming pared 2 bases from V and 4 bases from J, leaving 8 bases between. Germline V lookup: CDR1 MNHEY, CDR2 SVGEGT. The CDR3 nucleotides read TGTGCCAGCAGTTACGGACTAGCCACTGAAGCTTTCTTT. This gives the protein CASSYGLATEAFF.

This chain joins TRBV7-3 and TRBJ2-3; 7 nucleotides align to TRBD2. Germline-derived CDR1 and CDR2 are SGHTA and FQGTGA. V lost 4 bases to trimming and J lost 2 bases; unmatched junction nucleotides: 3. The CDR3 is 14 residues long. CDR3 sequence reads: CASSSGLFTDTQYF. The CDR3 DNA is TGTGCCAGCAGCTCGGGACTATTCACAGATACGCAGTATTTT.

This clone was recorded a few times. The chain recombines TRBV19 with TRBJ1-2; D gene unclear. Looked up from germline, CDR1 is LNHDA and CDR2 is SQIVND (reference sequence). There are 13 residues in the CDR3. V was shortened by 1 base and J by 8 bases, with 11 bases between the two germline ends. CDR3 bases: TGTGCCAGTAGTATAGGGGCACATGAAGGCTACACCTTC. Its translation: CASSIGAHEGYTF. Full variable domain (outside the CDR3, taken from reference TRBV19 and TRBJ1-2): DGGITQSPKYLFRKEGQNVTLSCEQNLNHDAMYWYRQDPGQGLRLIYYSQIVNDFQKGDIAEGYSVSREKKESFPLTVTSAQKNPTAFYLCASSIGAHEGYTFGSGTRLTVV.

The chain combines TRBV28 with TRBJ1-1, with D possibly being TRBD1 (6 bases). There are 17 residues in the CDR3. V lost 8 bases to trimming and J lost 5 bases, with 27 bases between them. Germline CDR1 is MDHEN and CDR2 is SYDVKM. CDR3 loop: CASESRGAPLRGTEAFF. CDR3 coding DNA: TGTGCCAGCGAAAGTAGGGGGGCACCCCTTAGAGGGACTGAAGCTTTCTTT.

DNA of the CDR3: TGTGCCAGCAGCGTAGGTATAAACCCAGGGACCGACACTGAAGCTTTCTTT. It is translated as CASSVGINPGTDTEAFF. The rearrangement uses TRBV9 and TRBJ1-1; tentative D call: TRBD1 (5 bases). Per the germline V gene, CDR1 is SGDLS and CDR2 is YYNGEE. V was trimmed by 0 bases and J by 3 bases, leaving 18 bases between them. CDR3 length equals 17 residues.

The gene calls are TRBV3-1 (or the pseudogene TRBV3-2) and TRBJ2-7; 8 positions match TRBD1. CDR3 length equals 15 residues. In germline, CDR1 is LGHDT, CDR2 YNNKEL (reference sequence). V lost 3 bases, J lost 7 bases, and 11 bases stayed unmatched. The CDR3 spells CASSQGQETFREQYF. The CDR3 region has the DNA TGTGCCAGCAGCCAGGGACAGGAGACGTTTCGGGAGCAGTACTTC.